The sample holds a few counts of the clone carrying this T cell receptor (beta chain). Its antigen is unknown. This CDR3 has 13 residues. V lost 6 bases to trimming and J lost 4 bases, with 14 bases between them. Germline CDR1 is SGHRS and CDR2 is YFSETQ. TCRdb recomputed calls from the 5' RACE reads with MiXCR, one row per CDR3 protein. In the table there are hundreds of thousands of distinct CDR3 sequences, roughly 20% of which are singletons. The data were obtained in a study of T-cell memory formation after mild COVID-19. Findings and limits, study-wide: Shrinking CD4+ clones resided mostly in CM and EM, and CD8+ ones in EMRA. CD4+ bias marked clones expanding day 15 to 37, unlike balanced contracting clones.

Specimen: PBMCs or a T cell subset sorted from them (not recorded which). The chain couples TRBV5-1 to TRBJ2-7; possible D gene TRBD2, 6 bases. The TCR was taken from an adult woman who had mild COVID-19 (a few samples of this study predate the infection). Cell type and time point are not known. CDR3 in amino acids: CASMRDLAYEQYF. The CDR3 DNA reads as TGCGCCAGCATGCGGGACTTAGCTTACGAGCAGTACTTC.